The entry that follows covers one T cell receptor beta chain sequence. Method: immunoSEQ multiplex PCR; TCRdb's copy keeps in-frame clones and lacks some. The table includes 85,000 to 90,000 clones, over 65% detected once. This sample is drawn from a study of PD-L1 blockade in urothelial cancer. Specified time point: pretreatment peripheral blood. The specimen was PBMCs, collected around atezolizumab (anti-PD-L1) treatment. The sequence came from a man aged 60 to 75 with urothelial cancer.

The CDR3 DNA sequence: TGTGCCAGCAGATTAGGGAGGCAGGGGGCCTCGTACGAGCAGTACTTC. Protein product: CASRLGRQGASYEQYF. V is TRBV27 and J is TRBJ2-7; 8 bases map to TRBD1. The CDR3 loop spans 16 amino acids. CDR1 and CDR2 from the germline V gene are MNHEY and SMNVEV (reference sequence). V lost 6 bases to trimming and J lost 4 bases; unmatched junction nucleotides: 14.